Here is one T cell receptor (beta chain) with its context. Antigen specificity is unknown. CDR3 size: 14 residues. The junction had 8 bases not matched to a gene; V was cut back by 6 bases and J by 4 bases. The germline gives CDR1 MNHNS, CDR2 SASEGT. Amplified regions were TCR beta CDR3 sequences from RNA transcripts. The TCR CDR3 first-round RT-PCR relied on the HTBI primer set. TCRdb fed the multiplex PCR reads into MiXCR, producing one record per CDR3 protein. The top ten clones hold 25% to 30% of a sample with about 500,000 distinct CDR3 sequences, 15% to 20% of them seen once. This sample holds PBMCs from under 11 ml fresh peripheral blood. This entry belongs to a study of T cells in Graves' hyperthyroidism and ophthalmopathy. Notes on the study in general: A 13 V-J signature model discriminated ophthalmopathy versus stable hyperthyroidism. For ophthalmopathy, model prediction preceded onset by a median about 6 months.

The chain has TRBV6-1 and TRBJ1-2; 7 bases align to TRBD1. Sequencing input: blood. The receptor comes from a woman younger than 45 with Graves' ophthalmopathy. CDR3 bases: TGTGCCAGCAGGATAGGGGGCTCGTCCTATGGCTACACCTTC. This translates into CASRIGGSSYGYTF.